These 21 T cell receptor beta chains were all obtained from the same sample, sequenced in a study of PD-1 blockade in classical Hodgkin lymphoma. Every one of the patients relapsed after autologous stem cell transplantation (brentuximab vedotin exposure was variable). Profiled with immunoSEQ multiplex PCR; TCRdb holds only in-frame clones, not every one. Of nearly 25,000 clones listed, 80% are singletons. Sequenced here: peripheral blood mononuclear cells (PBMCs), sampled at baseline. Receptors originate from a human donor with classical Hodgkin lymphoma.

This clone was found a few times. The chain recombines TRBV4-3 with TRBJ2-6; D may be TRBD1 or TRBD2 (5 bases each). V lost 4 bases and J lost 0, with 13 bases in between. CDR1 is LGHNA, CDR2 YSLEER, per germline. This CDR3 spans 17 amino acids. CDR3 sequence reads: CASSLWDVASGANVLTF. The CDR3 nucleotides read TGCGCCAGCAGCCTATGGGACGTTGCCTCTGGGGCCAACGTCCTGACTTTC.

The chain couples TRBV9 to TRBJ1-1, with D possibly being TRBD1 (5 bases). V lost 6 bases and J lost 4, with 16 bases in between. There are 14 residues in the CDR3. From germline, CDR1 is SGDLS and CDR2 YYNGEE. CDR3 DNA sequence: TGTGCCAGCACTCCCCCCGGTGGGGGCACTGAAGCTTTCTTT. Its protein is CASTPPGGGTEAFF.

The chain carries TRBV27 and TRBJ1-2, with a possible D match to TRBD1 (5 bases). Germline V gives CDR1 MNHEY, CDR2 SMNVEV (reference sequence). There are 13 residues in the CDR3. Between the trimmed V and J ends, which lost 3 bases and 0 bases, there was a span of 5 bases. CDR3 amino acids: CASSFRANYGYTF. CDR3 nucleotides: TGTGCCAGCAGTTTCAGGGCTAACTATGGCTACACCTTC.

The V call is TRBV5-1, the J call TRBJ2-5; 7 nucleotides align to TRBD1. This CDR3 spans 13 amino acids. With V trimmed by 4 bases and J by 5 bases, 5 bases remained unmatched. Germline CDR1 reads SGHRS; CDR2 reads YFSETQ. The CDR3 here is CASSVTGRETQYF. The CDR3, as DNA: TGCGCCAGCAGCGTGACAGGGCGGGAGACCCAGTACTTC.

The V gene is TRBV5-1, the J gene TRBJ1-1; D is uncertain. Germline values: CDR1 SGHRS, CDR2 YFSETQ. V was trimmed by 0 bases and J by 11 bases, leaving 11 bases between them. The CDR3 sequence is 12 residues long. CDR3 DNA sequence: TGCGCCAGCAGCTTGGAAGGGATAGAGGCTTTCTTT. Residues: CASSLEGIEAFF.

V is TRBV7-2 and J is TRBJ1-2; TRBD1 agrees at 8 bases. Germline values: CDR1 SGHTA, CDR2 FQGNSA. This CDR3 is built from 13 residues. Losses at the gene ends were 6 bases for V and 10 bases for J; bases not matched to a gene: 10. CDR3 coding DNA: TGTGCCAGCAGATCCGACAGGGGTCTATTCTACACCTTC. Translation: CASRSDRGLFYTF.

This sequence joins TRBV5-4 and TRBJ1-2; maybe TRBD1 (5 bases). Between the trimmed V and J ends, which lost 5 bases and 1 base, there was a span of 12 bases. This CDR3 contains 14 residues. The germline V gene has CDR1 SGHNT and CDR2 YYREEE (reference sequence). The CDR3 sequence is CASRSSGINYGYTF. The CDR3 DNA reads TGTGCCAGCAGGTCGTCAGGGATTAACTATGGCTACACCTTC.

The chain recombines TRBV27 with TRBJ2-3; TRBD2 matches at 7 bases. CDR1 and CDR2 (germline): MNHEY, SMNVEV (reference sequence). The CDR3 has 14 residues. V shed 3 bases and J 1 base; nucleotides not matched to a gene: 1. This CDR3 is CASSFLAGTDTQYF. Here the CDR3 DNA reads TGTGCCAGCAGTTTTCTAGCGGGCACAGATACGCAGTATTTT.

The V gene is TRBV6-5, the J gene TRBJ1-6, with D unresolved. The V gene lost 3 bases and the J gene lost 10 bases, with 10 bases spanning the gap. Germline V gives CDR1 MNHEY, CDR2 SVGAGI. CDR3 length: 13 residues. The chain's CDR3 is CASSYNVGSPLHF. DNA for the CDR3: TGTGCCAGCAGTTATAATGTTGGGTCACCCCTCCACTTT.

This chain joins TRBV6-1 and TRBJ1-5; D uncertain. Per the germline V gene, CDR1 is MNHNS and CDR2 is SASEGT. CDR3 length: 13 residues. V lost 8 bases, J lost 6 bases, and 14 bases lay in between. CDR3 loop: CASCLRVGQPQHF. CDR3 bases: TGTGCCAGCTGTTTAAGGGTTGGTCAGCCCCAGCATTTT.

V is TRBV7-2 and J is TRBJ1-6; 9 nucleotides agree with TRBD1. The CDR3 runs 15 residues. CDR1 SGHTA and CDR2 FQGNSA come from the germline V gene. J lost 9 bases, V lost 5 bases, and 8 bases had no gene match. CDR3 sequence reads: CASSHQQGAGSPLHF. The CDR3 DNA sequence: TGTGCCAGCAGCCACCAACAGGGGGCAGGTTCACCCCTCCACTTT.

The rearrangement links TRBV6-5 to TRBJ2-3, with TRBD2 matching 7 bases. This CDR3 has 14 amino acids. The V and J ends lost 5 bases and 5 bases, in that order; junction bases with no gene match: 7. CDR1 MNHEY and CDR2 SVGAGI come from the germline V gene. The CDR3 bases are TGTGCCAGCAGTGGGGGGGGTAGCGTAGATACGCAGTATTTT. It yields the protein CASSGGGSVDTQYF.

The chain joins TRBV7-9 to TRBJ2-3; D possibly corresponds to TRBD2 (6 bases). The CDR3 sequence is 13 residues long. Trimming stripped 5 bases from V and 11 bases from J, with 17 bases between. Germline V gives CDR1 SEHNR, CDR2 FQNEAQ (reference sequence). In nucleotides, the CDR3 is TGTGCCAGCAGCACGGGACTCACCCTGGGGCAGTATTTT. Translated: CASSTGLTLGQYF. Complete variable domain (other parts from reference TRBV7-9 and TRBJ2-3): DTGVSQNPRHKITKRGQNVTFRCDPISEHNRLYWYRQTLGQGPEFLTYFQNEAQLEKSRLLSDRFSAERPKGSFSTLEIQRTEQGDSAMYLCASSTGLTLGQYFGPGTRLTVL.

V usage is TRBV9 and J usage is TRBJ1-3; maybe TRBD1 (6 bases). Per the germline V gene, CDR1 is SGDLS and CDR2 is YYNGEE. The CDR3 covers 15 residues. V lost 2 bases and J 0 bases, leaving 9 bases between the germline ends. The CDR3 protein is CASSVSGASGNTIYF. The CDR3 nucleotides read TGTGCCAGCAGCGTTTCAGGGGCCTCTGGAAACACCATATATTTT.

The chain links TRBV11-2 to TRBJ2-1, with D possibly being TRBD1 or TRBD2 (5 bases each). In germline, CDR1 is SGHAT, CDR2 FQNNGV. The CDR3 is 13 residues long. The ends were cut back, 3 bases at V and 12 bases at J, with 15 bases in the middle. CDR3 bases: TGTGCCAGCAGCTTTTTCCGGGACCCCGCGCAGTTCTTC. Its translation: CASSFFRDPAQFF. Full variable domain (outside the CDR3, taken from reference TRBV11-2 and TRBJ2-1): EAGVAQSPRYKIIEKRQSVAFWCNPISGHATLYWYQQILGQGPKLLIQFQNNGVVDDSQLPKDRFSAERLKGVDSTLKIQPAKLEDSAVYLCASSFFRDPAQFFGPGTRLTVL.

This clone was recorded once. The chain is built from TRBV5-1 and TRBJ1-4; D unresolved. Germline V gene data show CDR1 as SGHRS and CDR2 as YFSETQ. The CDR3 covers 13 residues. With 4 bases removed from V and 3 bases from J, the gap between germline ends came to 7 bases. CDR3: CASSAGSNEKLFF. The CDR3 nucleotides are TGCGCCAGCAGCGCGGGGTCTAATGAAAAACTGTTTTTT.

Only a few counts were recorded for this clone. This sequence joins TRBV2 and TRBJ2-3; 7 nucleotides line up with TRBD2. This CDR3 comprises 14 residues. Germline V lookup: CDR1 SNHLY, CDR2 FYNNEI. V lost 4 bases to trimming and J lost 2 bases; unmatched junction nucleotides: 3. In DNA, the CDR3 is TGTGCCAGCAGTGCGGGGGGAGTCACAGATACGCAGTATTTT. Its protein is CASSAGGVTDTQYF. The full variable domain, completed using reference TRBV2 and TRBJ2-3, is EPEVTQTPSHQVTQMGQEVILRCVPISNHLYFYWYRQILGQKVEFLVSFYNNEISEKSEIFDDQFSVERPDGSNFTLKIRSTKLEDSAMYFCASSAGGVTDTQYFGPGTRLTVL.

The V call is TRBV7-2, the J call TRBJ1-2; D call uncertain. This CDR3 contains 14 residues. V was cut by 1 base and J by 0 bases, with 6 bases left in between. Germline V CDR1 and CDR2: SGHTA, FQGNSA. In nucleotides, the CDR3 is TGTGCCAGCAGCTTAGTTTCGTCTAACTATGGCTACACCTTC. Translating it yields CASSLVSSNYGYTF. The full variable domain, in which reference TRBV7-2 and TRBJ1-2 provide the parts outside the CDR3, is GAGVSQSPSNKVTEKGKDVELRCDPISGHTALYWYRQSLGQGLEFLIYFQGNSAPDKSGLPSDRFSAERTGGSVSTLTIQRTQQEDSAVYLCASSLVSSNYGYTFGSGTRLTVV.

This rearrangement joins TRBV5-4 to TRBJ2-7; TRBD1 agrees at 7 bases. The CDR3 is made up of 14 amino acids. Germline-derived CDR1 and CDR2 are SGHNT and YYREEE (reference sequence). V was pared by 1 base and J by 3 bases, with 4 bases of the junction left unmatched. CDR3: CASSLQGTVYEQYF. The CDR3 nucleotides are TGTGCCAGCAGCTTGCAAGGGACAGTCTACGAGCAGTACTTC.

This chain uses TRBV27 with TRBJ2-7, with D perhaps TRBD2 (7 bases). The germline V gene encodes CDR1 MNHEY and CDR2 SMNVEV (reference sequence). The ends were cut back, 8 bases at V and 8 bases at J, with 19 bases in the middle. This CDR3 is built from 13 residues. Here the CDR3 reads CASWVRGGGKQYF. The CDR3 DNA reads as TGTGCCAGCTGGGTTCGAGGGGGAGGGAAGCAGTACTTC.

J is TRBJ2-1 and V is TRBV4-3; the match to TRBD2 covers 12 bases. The length of the CDR3 is 14 residues. Germline V gives CDR1 LGHNA, CDR2 YSLEER. With 5 bases clipped from V and 10 bases from J, the junction kept 6 bases outside the gene matches. The CDR3 DNA reads as TGCGCCAGCAGCTACGGACTAGCGGGACCCGAGCAGTTCTTC. This encodes CASSYGLAGPEQFF.